Listed here is a single T cell receptor beta chain. Antigen unknown. These data are taken from a study of CD8 T cells in Susac syndrome. Sequencing targeted TCR beta in T cells from blood (CD8+ and CD4+). Isolation of CD8+ and CD4+ T cells was performed negatively, whereas enrichment of TEMRA cells was done by FACS. Study results and limitations: Acknowledgment was made by the study that its TCR sequencing and HLA analysis involved a relatively small number of individuals.

Random hexamers primed reverse transcription of about 0.45 to 1 ug RNA. TCRdb re-analysed the immunoSEQ multiplex PCR reads in MiXCR, keeping a single row per CDR3 protein. The repertoire consists of around 270,000 distinct CDR3 sequences, with roughly 85% occurring once and the leading ten covering around 0.21%. Trimming left V 1 base short and J 4 bases short, with 14 bases between. This CDR3 contains 16 residues. This receptor was taken from a human donor with multiple sclerosis. The chain combines TRBV12-3 or TRBV12-4 with TRBJ1-5; unclear D gene. The sample comprised CD8+ T cells from PBMCs. In DNA, the CDR3 is TGTGCCAGCAGTTTAGAAGCGGGCTGGGAAAATCAGCCCCAGCATTTT. It yields the protein CASSLEAGWENQPQHF.